The T cell receptor (beta chain) described here comes from a study of blood T cell repertoires in COVID-19. This CDR3 has 15 residues. Per germline, CDR1 SGDLS and CDR2 YYNGEE. V was shortened by 0 bases and J by 3 bases, with 12 bases between the two germline ends. Study processing details: For nucleated cells, counts were estimated from reference gene primer amplification. Profiling relied on immunoSEQ multiplex PCR, and the TCRdb table lists in-frame clones only, not all of them. The V and J calls and clone size are taken from that table; D and trimming were inferred from the DNA. Of around 190,000 clones detected, roughly 90% appear once; the ten largest clones hold 1.5% to 2%.

This sequence was found in a man aged 18 to 29 with active or convalescent COVID-19. The sequencing input was peripheral blood. The V and J genes are TRBV9 and TRBJ1-1; a weak D match, TRBD1 (5 bases). CDR3 residues: CASSVAQPGDTEAFF. For the CDR3, the DNA is TGTGCCAGCAGCGTAGCTCAGCCGGGGGACACTGAAGCTTTCTTT.